These 4 T cell receptor beta chains were all obtained from the same sample, sequenced in a study of PD-1 blockade in classical Hodgkin lymphoma. Time point reported: cycle 4 day 1 (C4D1), after 6 weeks of nivolumab. There was relapse after autologous stem cell transplantation in every patient, and there was variation in brentuximab vedotin exposure. TCRdb keeps only in-frame clones here, not all; method: immunoSEQ multiplex PCR. The repertoire holds around 93,000 clones, with over 75% as singletons. The source material was peripheral blood mononuclear cells (PBMCs), sampled before the fourth cycle of nivolumab. The receptors come from a human donor with classical Hodgkin lymphoma.

A few counts support this clone. The V call is TRBV30, the J call TRBJ1-4, with unresolved D. V dropped 2 bases and J dropped 4 bases, with 14 bases sitting between them. The CDR3 covers 15 residues. Germline V gene sequence: CDR1 GTSNPN, CDR2 SVGIG (reference sequence). This CDR3 reads CAWSRGISDNEKLFF. The CDR3 coding sequence is TGTGCCTGGAGTAGAGGGATTTCCGATAATGAAAAACTGTTTTTT.

The genes are TRBV18 and TRBJ2-3; no clear D gene. V was trimmed by 2 bases and J by 1 base, leaving 1 base between them. The CDR3 spans 12 residues. Germline CDR1 reads KGHSH; CDR2 reads LQKENI. CDR3 region: CASSPGTDTQYF. The CDR3 coding sequence is TGTGCCAGCTCACCAGGCACAGATACGCAGTATTTT.

This clone came up once. V and J are TRBV9 and TRBJ2-3; possible D gene TRBD2, 6 bases. Germline V CDR1 and CDR2: SGDLS, YYNGEE. The CDR3 has 14 residues. Between the trimmed V and J ends, which lost 4 bases and 4 bases, there was a span of 13 bases. CDR3 in amino acids: CASSPRLVPDTQYF. The CDR3 DNA is TGTGCCAGCAGCCCCCGACTAGTCCCAGATACGCAGTATTTT.

This clone has more than one count but fewer than ten. V is TRBV7-9 and J is TRBJ1-1; D might be TRBD1 (5 bases). There are 14 residues in the CDR3. The germline gives CDR1 SEHNR, CDR2 FQNEAQ (reference sequence). Trimming pared 3 bases from V and 0 bases from J, leaving 8 bases between. The CDR3 reads CASSFDSLNTEAFF. The CDR3 bases are TGTGCCAGCAGCTTTGACAGCCTGAACACTGAAGCTTTCTTT.